This T cell receptor (beta chain) was captured by sequencing in a study of technical replicates of blood from a few donors. Libraries were prepared by immunoSEQ multiplex PCR; TCRdb keeps only in-frame clonotypes and omits some of them. The sample lists 45,000 to 55,000 clones, around 94% occurring once. V dropped 7 bases and J dropped 4; count of bases not matched to a gene: 16. The CDR3 is 16 amino acids. Germline V gives CDR1 SGHVS, CDR2 FQNEAQ. The chain links TRBV7-8 to TRBJ2-7, with 7 bases fitting TRBD2. The specimen sequenced was T cells isolated from PBMCs. The receptor's source is a human donor in good health. This chain's CDR3 is CASTPSRREYRYEQYF. CDR3 sequence (DNA): TGTGCCAGCACCCCGAGTCGGCGGGAGTATAGATACGAGCAGTACTTC.